This note documents a single T cell receptor (beta chain) sequence. The CDR3 has 13 amino acids. Deletions cut 4 bases from V and 7 bases from J, with 10 bases between. The germline V gene encodes CDR1 KGHSH and CDR2 LQKENI. Profiling relied on immunoSEQ multiplex PCR, and the TCRdb table lists in-frame clones only, not all of them. Of some 60,000 clones in the sample, about 91% were seen once. These data are taken from a study of OX40 agonist ivuxolimab in advanced cancers. The V and J genes are TRBV18 and TRBJ2-2; D perhaps matches TRBD1 (6 bases). This clonotype originated in an adult with an advanced solid tumor such as melanoma, head and neck, liver or kidney cancer. Source: CD4+ or CD8+ T cells sorted from blood, taken in a trial of the OX40 agonist ivuxolimab. CDR3 loop: CASSHRVLGELFF. The CDR3 DNA follows: TGTGCCAGCTCACACAGGGTTCTCGGGGAGCTGTTTTTT.